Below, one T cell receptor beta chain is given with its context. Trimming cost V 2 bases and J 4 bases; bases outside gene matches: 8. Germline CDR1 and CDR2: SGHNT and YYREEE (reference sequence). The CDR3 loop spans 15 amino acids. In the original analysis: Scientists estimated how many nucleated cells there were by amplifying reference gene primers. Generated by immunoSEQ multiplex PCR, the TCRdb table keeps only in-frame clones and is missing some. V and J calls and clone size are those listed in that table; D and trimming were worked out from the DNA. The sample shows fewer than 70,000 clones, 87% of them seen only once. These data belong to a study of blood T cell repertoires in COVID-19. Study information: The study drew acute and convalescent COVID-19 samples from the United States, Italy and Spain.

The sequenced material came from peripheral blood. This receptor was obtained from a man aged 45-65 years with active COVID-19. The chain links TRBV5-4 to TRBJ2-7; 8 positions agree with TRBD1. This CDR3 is CASSFVTGVEYEQYF. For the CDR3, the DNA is TGTGCCAGCAGCTTCGTGACAGGGGTGGAGTACGAGCAGTACTTC.